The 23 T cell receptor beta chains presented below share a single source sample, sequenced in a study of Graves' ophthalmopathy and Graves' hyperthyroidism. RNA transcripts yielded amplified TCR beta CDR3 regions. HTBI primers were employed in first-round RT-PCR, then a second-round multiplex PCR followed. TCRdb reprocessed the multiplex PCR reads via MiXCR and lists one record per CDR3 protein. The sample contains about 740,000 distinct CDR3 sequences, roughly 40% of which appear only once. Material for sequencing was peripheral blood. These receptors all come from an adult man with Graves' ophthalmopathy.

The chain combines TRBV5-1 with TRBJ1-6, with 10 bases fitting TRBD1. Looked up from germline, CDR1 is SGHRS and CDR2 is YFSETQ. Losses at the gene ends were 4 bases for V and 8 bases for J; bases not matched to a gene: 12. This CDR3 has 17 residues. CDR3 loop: CASSGQERGQGYSPLHF. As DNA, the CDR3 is TGCGCCAGCAGCGGTCAAGAAAGGGGACAGGGGTATTCACCCCTCCACTTT.

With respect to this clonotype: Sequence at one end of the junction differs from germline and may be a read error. The chain's CDR3 is CANSYARNNSPLHF. The CDR3 coding sequence is TGTGCCAACAGTTACGCCCGTAATAATTCACCCCTCCACTTT. This sequence joins TRBV6-6 and TRBJ1-6; D not resolved. The CDR3 spans 14 residues. Germline V gene sequence: CDR1 MNHNY, CDR2 SVGAGI (reference sequence).

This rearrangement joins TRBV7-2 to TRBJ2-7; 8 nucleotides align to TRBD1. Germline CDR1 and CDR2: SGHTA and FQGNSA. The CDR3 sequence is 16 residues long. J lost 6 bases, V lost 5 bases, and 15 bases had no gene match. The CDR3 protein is CASSVRTGFLSSEQYF. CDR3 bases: TGTGCCAGCAGCGTAAGGACAGGGTTCCTCTCGAGCGAGCAGTACTTC.

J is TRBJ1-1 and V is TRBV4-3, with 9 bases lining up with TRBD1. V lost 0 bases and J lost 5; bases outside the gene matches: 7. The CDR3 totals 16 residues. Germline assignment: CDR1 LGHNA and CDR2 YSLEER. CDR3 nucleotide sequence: TGCGCCAGCAGCCAAGAGAGACAGGGGGGTTGGACTGAAGCTTTCTTT. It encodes CASSQERQGGWTEAFF.

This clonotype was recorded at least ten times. The DNA for the CDR3 is TGTGCCAGCAGCTTAGATACGACAGGGTTGGGTGCTTTCTTT. This sequence encodes CASSLDTTGLGAFF. The genes are TRBV7-2 and TRBJ1-1; 7 positions match TRBD1. Trimming removed 1 base from V and 11 bases from J; junction bases left unmatched: 10. Germline values: CDR1 SGHTA, CDR2 FQGNSA. The CDR3 is 14 residues long.

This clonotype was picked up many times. The CDR3 reads CATSDPGTGANVLTF. The CDR3 DNA reads as TGTGCCACCAGTGACCCAGGGACAGGGGCCAACGTCCTGACTTTC. The V and J genes are TRBV24-1 and TRBJ2-6; tentative D call: TRBD1 (6 bases). In germline, CDR1 is KGHDR, CDR2 SFDVKD. Trimming shortened V by 4 bases and J by 4 bases, and 10 bases separated the two germline ends. The CDR3 runs to 15 residues.

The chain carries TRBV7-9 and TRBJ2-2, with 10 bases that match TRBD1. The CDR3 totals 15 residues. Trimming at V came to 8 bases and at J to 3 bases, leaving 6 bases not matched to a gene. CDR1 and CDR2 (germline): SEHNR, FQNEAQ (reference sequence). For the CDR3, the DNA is TGTGCCAGCCCCGGACAGGGGGAACACACCGGGGAGCTGTTTTTT. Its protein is CASPGQGEHTGELFF.

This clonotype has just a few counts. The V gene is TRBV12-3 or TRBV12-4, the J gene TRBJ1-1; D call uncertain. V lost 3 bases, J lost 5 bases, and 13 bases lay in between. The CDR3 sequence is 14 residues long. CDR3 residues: CASSLVGAGTEAFF. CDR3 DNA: TGTGCCAGCAGTTTGGTAGGTGCCGGTACTGAAGCTTTCTTT.

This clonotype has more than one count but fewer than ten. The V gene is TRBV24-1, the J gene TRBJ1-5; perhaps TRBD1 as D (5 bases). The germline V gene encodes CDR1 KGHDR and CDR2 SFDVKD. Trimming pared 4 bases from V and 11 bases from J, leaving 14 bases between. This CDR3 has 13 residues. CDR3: CATSEGVGETQHF. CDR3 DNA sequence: TGTGCCACCAGTGAAGGGGTTGGAGAGACCCAGCATTTT.

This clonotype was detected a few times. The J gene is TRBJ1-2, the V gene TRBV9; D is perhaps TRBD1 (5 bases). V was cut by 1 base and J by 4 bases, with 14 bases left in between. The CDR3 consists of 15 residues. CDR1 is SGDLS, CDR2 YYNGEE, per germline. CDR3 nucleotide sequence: TGTGCCAGCAGCGTATATCCAGGGTCTATCTATGGCTACACCTTC. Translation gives CASSVYPGSIYGYTF.

CDR3 nucleotide sequence: TGTGCCAGCAGTTCCGGGACAGGGGCCTCCTACGAGCAGTACTTC. Amino acids: CASSSGTGASYEQYF. The rearrangement uses TRBV11-1 and TRBJ2-7, with 10 bases matching TRBD1. Germline V gene lookup returns CDR1 SGHAT and CDR2 FQDESV (reference sequence). The V segment lost 6 bases and the J segment 0 bases; nucleotides outside the gene matches: 5. The CDR3 loop spans 15 amino acids.

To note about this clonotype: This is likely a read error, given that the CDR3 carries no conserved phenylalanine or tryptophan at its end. The CDR3 DNA follows: TGCGCCAGCAGCTTGCAGGGGGCCTTGAACACTGAAGCTTTCCTT. Its protein is CASSLQGALNTEAFL. The chain uses TRBV5-1 and TRBJ1-1, with 8 nucleotides matching TRBD1. Germline CDR1 and CDR2: SGHRS and YFSETQ. The V gene end was trimmed by 1 base and the J gene end by 0 bases; junction bases not matched to a gene: 2. This CDR3 has 15 residues.

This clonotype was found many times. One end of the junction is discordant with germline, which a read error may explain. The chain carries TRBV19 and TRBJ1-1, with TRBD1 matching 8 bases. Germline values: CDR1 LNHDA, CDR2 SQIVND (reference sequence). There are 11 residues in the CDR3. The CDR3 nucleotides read TGTGCCAGTAGCAACTACAGGGGGGAATCCTTT. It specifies CASSNYRGESF.

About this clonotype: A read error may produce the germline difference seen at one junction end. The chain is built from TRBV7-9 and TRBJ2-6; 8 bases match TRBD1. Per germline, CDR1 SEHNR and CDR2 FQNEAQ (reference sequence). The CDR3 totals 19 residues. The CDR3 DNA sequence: TGTGCCAGCCGACGGAGCATTGGACAGGGAGTCTCTGAGGCCAACGTCCTGACTTTC. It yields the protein CASRRSIGQGVSEANVLTF.

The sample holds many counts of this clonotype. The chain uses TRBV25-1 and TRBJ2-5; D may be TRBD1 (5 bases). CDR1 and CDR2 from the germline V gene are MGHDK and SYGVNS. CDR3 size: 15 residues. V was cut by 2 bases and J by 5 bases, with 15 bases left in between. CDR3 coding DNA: TGTGCCAGCAGTGAAAGAAACAGGCCCGAGGAGACCCAGTACTTC. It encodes CASSERNRPEETQYF.

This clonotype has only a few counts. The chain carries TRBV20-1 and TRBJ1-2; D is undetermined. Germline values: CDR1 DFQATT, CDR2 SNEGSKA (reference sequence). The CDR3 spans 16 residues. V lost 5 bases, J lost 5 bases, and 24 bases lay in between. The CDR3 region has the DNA TGCAGTGCTGTTAAGGATCCGGGCCTCGAAACATATGGCTACACCTTC. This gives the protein CSAVKDPGLETYGYTF.

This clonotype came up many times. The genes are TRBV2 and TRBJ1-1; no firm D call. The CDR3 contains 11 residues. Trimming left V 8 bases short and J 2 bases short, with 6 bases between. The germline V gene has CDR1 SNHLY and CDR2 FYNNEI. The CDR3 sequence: CASGANTEAFF. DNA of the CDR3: TGTGCCAGCGGAGCAAACACTGAAGCTTTCTTT.

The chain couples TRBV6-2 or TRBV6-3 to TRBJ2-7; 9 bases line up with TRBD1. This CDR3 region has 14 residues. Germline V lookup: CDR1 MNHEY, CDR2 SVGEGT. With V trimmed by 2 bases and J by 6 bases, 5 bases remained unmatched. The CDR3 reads CASSYGQGFREQYF. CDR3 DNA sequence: TGTGCCAGCAGTTACGGACAGGGGTTCCGCGAGCAGTACTTC.

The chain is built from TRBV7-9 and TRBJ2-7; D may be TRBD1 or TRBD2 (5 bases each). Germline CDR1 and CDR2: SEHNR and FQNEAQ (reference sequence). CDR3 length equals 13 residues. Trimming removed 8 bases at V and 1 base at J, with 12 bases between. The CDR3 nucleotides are TGTGCCAGCCTCGAGGGGCCATCCTACGAGCAGTACTTC. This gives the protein CASLEGPSYEQYF. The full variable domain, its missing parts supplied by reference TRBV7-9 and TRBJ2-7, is DTGVSQNPRHKITKRGQNVTFRCDPISEHNRLYWYRQTLGQGPEFLTYFQNEAQLEKSRLLSDRFSAERPKGSFSTLEIQRTEQGDSAMYLCASLEGPSYEQYFGPGTRLTVT.

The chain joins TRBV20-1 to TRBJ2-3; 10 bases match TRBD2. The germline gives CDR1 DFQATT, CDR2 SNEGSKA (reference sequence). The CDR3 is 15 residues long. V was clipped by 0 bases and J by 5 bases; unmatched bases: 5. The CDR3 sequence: CSARDTSGGGDTQYF. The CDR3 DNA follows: TGCAGTGCTAGAGATACGAGCGGGGGGGGAGATACGCAGTATTTT.

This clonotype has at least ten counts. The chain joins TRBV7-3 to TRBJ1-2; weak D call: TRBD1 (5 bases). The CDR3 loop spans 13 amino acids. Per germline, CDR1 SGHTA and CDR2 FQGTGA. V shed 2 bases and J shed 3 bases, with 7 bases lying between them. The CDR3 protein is CASSLDSYYGYTF. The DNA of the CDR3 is TGTGCCAGCAGCTTAGACAGCTACTATGGCTACACCTTC.

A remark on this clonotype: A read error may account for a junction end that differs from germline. As DNA, the CDR3 is TGTGCCAGCAACTTAGGAGTGACAACGAACACCGGGGAGCTGTTTTTT. Translating it yields CASNLGVTTNTGELFF. This sequence joins TRBV7-9 and TRBJ2-2; D not certain. The CDR3 is 16 residues long. Germline V CDR1 and CDR2: SEHNR, FQNEAQ (reference sequence).

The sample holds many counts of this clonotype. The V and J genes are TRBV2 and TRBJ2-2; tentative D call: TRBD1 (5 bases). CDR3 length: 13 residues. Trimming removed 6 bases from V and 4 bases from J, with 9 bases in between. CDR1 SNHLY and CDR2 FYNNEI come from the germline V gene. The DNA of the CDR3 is TGTGCCAGCAGCAGGGCAGGCACCGGGGAGCTGTTTTTT. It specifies CASSRAGTGELFF.